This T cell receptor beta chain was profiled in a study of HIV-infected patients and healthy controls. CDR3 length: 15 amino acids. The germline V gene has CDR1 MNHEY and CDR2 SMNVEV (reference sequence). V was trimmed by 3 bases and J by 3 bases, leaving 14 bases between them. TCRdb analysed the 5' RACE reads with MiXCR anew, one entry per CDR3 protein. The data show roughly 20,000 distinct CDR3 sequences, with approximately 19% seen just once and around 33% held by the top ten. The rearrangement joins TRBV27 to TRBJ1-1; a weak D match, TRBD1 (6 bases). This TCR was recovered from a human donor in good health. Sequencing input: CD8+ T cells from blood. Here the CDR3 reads CASSFAFRQDTEAFF. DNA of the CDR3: TGTGCCAGCAGTTTCGCCTTTAGACAGGACACTGAAGCTTTCTTT.